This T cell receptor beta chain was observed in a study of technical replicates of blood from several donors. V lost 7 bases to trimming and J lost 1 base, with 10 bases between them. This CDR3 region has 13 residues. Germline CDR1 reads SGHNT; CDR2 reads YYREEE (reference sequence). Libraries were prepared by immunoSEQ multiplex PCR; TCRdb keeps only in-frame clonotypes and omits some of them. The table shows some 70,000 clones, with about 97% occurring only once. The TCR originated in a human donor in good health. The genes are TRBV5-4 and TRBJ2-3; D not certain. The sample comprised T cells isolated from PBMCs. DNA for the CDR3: TGTGCCAGCTACTACCACGGCACAGATACGCAGTATTTT. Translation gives CASYYHGTDTQYF.